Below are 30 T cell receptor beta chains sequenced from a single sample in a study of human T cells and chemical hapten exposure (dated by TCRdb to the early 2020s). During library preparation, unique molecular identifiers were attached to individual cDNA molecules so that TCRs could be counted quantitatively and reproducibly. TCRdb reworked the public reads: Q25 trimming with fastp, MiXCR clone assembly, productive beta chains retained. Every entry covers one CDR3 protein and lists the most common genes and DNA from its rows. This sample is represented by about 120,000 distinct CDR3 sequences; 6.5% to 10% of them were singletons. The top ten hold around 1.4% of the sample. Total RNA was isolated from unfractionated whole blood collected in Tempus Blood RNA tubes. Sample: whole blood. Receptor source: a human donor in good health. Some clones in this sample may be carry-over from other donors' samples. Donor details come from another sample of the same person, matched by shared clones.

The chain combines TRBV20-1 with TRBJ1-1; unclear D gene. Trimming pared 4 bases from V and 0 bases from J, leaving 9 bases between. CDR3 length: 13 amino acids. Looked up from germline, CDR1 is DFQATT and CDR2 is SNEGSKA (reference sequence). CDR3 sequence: CSANGPMNTEAFF. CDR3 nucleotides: TGCAGTGCTAACGGACCGATGAACACTGAAGCTTTCTTT.

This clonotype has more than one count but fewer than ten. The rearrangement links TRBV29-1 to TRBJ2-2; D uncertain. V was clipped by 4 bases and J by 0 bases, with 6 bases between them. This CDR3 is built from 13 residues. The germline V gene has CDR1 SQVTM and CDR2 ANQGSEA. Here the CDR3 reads CSVALTNTGELFF. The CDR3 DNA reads TGCAGCGTTGCCCTAACGAACACCGGGGAGCTGTTTTTT.

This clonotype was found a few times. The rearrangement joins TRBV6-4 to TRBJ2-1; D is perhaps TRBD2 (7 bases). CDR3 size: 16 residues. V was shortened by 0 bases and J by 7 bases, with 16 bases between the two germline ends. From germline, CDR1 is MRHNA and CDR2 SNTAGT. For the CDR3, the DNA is TGTGCCAGCAGTGACTCAGGGGGGGGGGATCGGAATGAGCAGTTCTTC. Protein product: CASSDSGGGDRNEQFF.

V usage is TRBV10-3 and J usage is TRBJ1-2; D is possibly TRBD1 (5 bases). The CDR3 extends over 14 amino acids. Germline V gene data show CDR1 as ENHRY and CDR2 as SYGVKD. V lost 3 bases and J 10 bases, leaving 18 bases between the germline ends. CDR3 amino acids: CAISDPGTEMDYTF. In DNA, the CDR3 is TGTGCCATCAGTGATCCCGGGACGGAAATGGACTACACCTTC.

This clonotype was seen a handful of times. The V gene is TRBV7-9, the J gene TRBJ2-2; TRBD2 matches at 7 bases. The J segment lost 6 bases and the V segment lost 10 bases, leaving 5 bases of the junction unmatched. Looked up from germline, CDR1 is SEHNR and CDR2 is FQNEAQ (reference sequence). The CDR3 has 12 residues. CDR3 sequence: CAITGGPGELFF. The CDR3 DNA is TGTGCCATTACGGGAGGCCCCGGGGAGCTGTTTTTT.

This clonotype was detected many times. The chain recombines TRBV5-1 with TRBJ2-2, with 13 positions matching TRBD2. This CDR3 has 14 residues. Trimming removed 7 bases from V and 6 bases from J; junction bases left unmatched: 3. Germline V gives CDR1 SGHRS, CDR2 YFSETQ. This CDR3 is CASSTSGRSGELFF. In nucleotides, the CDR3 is TGCGCCAGCTCGACTAGCGGGAGGTCCGGGGAGCTGTTTTTT.

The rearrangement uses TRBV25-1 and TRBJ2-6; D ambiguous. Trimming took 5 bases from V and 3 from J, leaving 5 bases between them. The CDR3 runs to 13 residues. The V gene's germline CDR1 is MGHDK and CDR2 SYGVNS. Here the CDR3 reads CASSRSGANVLTF. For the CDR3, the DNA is TGTGCCAGCAGTCGTAGTGGGGCCAACGTCCTGACTTTC.

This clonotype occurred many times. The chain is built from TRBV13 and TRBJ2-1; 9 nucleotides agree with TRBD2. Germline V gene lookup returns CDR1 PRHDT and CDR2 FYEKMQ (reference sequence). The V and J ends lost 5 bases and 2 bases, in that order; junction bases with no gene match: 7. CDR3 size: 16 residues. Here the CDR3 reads CASSPRLADTYNEQFF. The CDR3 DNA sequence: TGTGCCAGCAGCCCTCGACTAGCGGACACCTACAATGAGCAGTTCTTC.

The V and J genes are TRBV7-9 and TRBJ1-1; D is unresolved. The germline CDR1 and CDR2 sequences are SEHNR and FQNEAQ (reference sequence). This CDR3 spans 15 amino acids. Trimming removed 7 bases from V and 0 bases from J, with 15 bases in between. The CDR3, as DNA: TGTGCCAGCAACCCGGGGTTTAGGGTGAACACTGAAGCTTTCTTT. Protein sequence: CASNPGFRVNTEAFF.

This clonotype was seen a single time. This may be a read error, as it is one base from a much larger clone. The CDR3 sequence: CASSPDRGSTYNEQFF. The CDR3, as DNA: TGTGCCAGCTCACCGGACAGGGGTAGTACCTACAATGAGCAGTTCTTC. V gene TRBV18 combines with J gene TRBJ2-1; 9 bases are shared with TRBD1. The CDR3 length is 16 residues. The trim removed 3 bases at V and 2 bases at J, leaving 5 bases unmatched. Germline V CDR1 and CDR2: KGHSH, LQKENI.

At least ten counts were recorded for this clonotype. CDR3 amino acids: CASSREQGSTEAFF. The CDR3 region has the DNA TGCGCCAGCAGCAGAGAACAGGGTTCCACTGAAGCTTTCTTT. The gene calls are TRBV5-1 and TRBJ1-1, with D tentatively TRBD1 (6 bases). The CDR3 runs to 14 residues. Germline V gives CDR1 SGHRS, CDR2 YFSETQ. V dropped 4 bases and J dropped 4 bases, with 14 bases sitting between them.

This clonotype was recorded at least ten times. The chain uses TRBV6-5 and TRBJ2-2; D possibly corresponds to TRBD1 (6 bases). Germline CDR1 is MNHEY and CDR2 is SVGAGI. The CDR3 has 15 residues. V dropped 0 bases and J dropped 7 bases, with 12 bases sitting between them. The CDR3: CASSYSSGANGELFF. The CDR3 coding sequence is TGTGCCAGCAGTTACTCGTCAGGGGCAAACGGGGAGCTGTTTTTT.

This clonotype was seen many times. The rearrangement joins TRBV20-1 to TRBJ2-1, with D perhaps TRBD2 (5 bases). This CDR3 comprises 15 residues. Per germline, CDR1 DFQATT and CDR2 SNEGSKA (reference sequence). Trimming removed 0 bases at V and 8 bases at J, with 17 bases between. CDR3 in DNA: TGCAGTGCTAGAGATCGGGCTAGCTTAGGATATGAGCAGTTCTTC. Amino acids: CSARDRASLGYEQFF.

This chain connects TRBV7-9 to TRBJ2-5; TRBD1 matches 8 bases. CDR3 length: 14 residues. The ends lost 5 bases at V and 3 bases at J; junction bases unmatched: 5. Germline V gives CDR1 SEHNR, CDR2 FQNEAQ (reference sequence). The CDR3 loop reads CASSLPTGEETQYF. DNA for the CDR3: TGTGCCAGCAGCCTCCCGACAGGGGAAGAGACCCAGTACTTC.

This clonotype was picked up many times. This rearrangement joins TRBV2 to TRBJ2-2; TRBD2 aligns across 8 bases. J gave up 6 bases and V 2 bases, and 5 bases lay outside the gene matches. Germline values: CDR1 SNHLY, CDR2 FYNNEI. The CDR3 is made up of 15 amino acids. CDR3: CASSESGRGAGELFF. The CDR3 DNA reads TGTGCCAGCAGTGAAAGCGGGAGAGGAGCCGGGGAGCTGTTTTTT.

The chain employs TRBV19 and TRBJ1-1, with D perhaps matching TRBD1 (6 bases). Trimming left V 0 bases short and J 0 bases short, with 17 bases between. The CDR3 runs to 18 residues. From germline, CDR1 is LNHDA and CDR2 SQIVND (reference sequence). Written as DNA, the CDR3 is TGTGCCAGTAGTATAGATTTCGACAGGAAAGGGGTGAACACTGAAGCTTTCTTT. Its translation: CASSIDFDRKGVNTEAFF.

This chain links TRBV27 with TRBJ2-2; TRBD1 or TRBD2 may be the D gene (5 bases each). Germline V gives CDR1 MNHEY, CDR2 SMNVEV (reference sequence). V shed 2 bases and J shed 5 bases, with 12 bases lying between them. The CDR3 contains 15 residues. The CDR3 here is CASSLIRDGTGELFF. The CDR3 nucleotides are TGTGCCAGCAGTTTAATTAGGGACGGGACCGGGGAGCTGTTTTTT.

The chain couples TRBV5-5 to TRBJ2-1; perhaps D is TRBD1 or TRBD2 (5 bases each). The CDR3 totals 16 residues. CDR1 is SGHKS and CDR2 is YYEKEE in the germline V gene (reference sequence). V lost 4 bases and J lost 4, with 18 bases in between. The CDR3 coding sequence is TGTGCCAGCAGCATCCGGGACCACGGGGATTACAATGAGCAGTTCTTC. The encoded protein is CASSIRDHGDYNEQFF.

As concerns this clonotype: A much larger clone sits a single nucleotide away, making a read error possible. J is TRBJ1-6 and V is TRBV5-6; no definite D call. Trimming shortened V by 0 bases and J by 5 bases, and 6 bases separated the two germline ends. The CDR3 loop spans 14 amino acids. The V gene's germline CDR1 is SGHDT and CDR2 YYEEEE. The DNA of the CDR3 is TGTGCCAGCAGCTTGGCGAAGGATAATTCACCCCTCCACTTT. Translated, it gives CASSLAKDNSPLHF. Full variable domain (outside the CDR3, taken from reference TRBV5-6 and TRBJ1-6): DAGVTQSPTHLIKTRGQQVTLRCSPKSGHDTVSWYQQALGQGPQFIFQYYEEEERQRGNFPDRFSGHQFPNYSSELNVNALLLGDSALYLCASSLAKDNSPLHFGNGTRLTVT.

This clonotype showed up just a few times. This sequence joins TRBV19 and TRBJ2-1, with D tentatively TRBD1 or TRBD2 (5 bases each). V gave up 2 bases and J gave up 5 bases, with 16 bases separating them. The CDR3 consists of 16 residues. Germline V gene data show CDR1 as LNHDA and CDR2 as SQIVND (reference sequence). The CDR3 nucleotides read TGTGCCAGTAGTATACCCGGGACCCAACTCCACAATGAGCAGTTCTTC. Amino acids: CASSIPGTQLHNEQFF.

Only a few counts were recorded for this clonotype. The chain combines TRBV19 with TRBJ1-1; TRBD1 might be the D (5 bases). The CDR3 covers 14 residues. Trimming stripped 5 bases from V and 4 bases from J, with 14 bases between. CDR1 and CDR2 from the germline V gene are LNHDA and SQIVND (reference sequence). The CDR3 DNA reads TGTGCCAGTAGTCCTCCGGGACGGTCCACTGAAGCTTTCTTT. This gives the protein CASSPPGRSTEAFF.

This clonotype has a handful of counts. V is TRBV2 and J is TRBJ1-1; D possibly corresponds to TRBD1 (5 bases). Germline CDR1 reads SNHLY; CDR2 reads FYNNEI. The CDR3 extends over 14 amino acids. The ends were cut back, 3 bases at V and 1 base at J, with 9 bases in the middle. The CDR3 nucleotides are TGTGCCAGCAGTGATGGGACGGCGAACACTGAAGCTTTCTTT. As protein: CASSDGTANTEAFF.

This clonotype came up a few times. This CDR3 reads CASSLNNEQNSEQFF. The CDR3 coding sequence is TGTGCCAGCAGCCTCAACAATGAGCAGAATTCTGAGCAGTTCTTC. V gene TRBV11-2 combines with J gene TRBJ2-1; no clear D gene. The V gene's germline CDR1 is SGHAT and CDR2 FQNNGV. The CDR3 is 15 amino acids. V was clipped by 5 bases and J by 9 bases, with 20 bases between them.

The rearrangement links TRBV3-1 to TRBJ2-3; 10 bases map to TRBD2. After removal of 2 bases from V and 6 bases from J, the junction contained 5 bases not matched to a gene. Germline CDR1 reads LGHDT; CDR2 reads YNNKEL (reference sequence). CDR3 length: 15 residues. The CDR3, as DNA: TGTGCCAGCAGCCAACTGAATAGCGGGGGGGATACGCAGTATTTT. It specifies CASSQLNSGGDTQYF.

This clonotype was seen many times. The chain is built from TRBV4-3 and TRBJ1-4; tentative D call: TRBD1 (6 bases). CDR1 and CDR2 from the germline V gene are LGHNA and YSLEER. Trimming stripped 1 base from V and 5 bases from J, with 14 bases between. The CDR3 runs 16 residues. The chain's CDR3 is CASSQALGGSNEKLFF. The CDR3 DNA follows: TGCGCCAGCAGCCAAGCGTTAGGGGGATCGAATGAAAAACTGTTTTTT.

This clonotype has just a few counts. The CDR3: CASSEGQGLAGANVLTF. DNA of the CDR3: TGTGCCAGCAGCGAGGGGCAGGGTCTTGCTGGGGCCAACGTCCTGACTTTC. The chain is built from TRBV7-3 and TRBJ2-6; D possibly matches TRBD1 or TRBD2 (5 bases each). Germline V gene sequence: CDR1 SGHTA, CDR2 FQGTGA. The length of the CDR3 is 17 residues. The germline V and J ends were trimmed by 5 bases and 2 bases, with 16 bases remaining between them.

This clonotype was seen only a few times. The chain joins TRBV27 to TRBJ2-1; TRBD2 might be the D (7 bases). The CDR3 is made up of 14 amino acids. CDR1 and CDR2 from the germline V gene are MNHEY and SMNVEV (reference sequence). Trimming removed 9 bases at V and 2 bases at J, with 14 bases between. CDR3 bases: TGTGCCAGTACGCCGGGGGGCCCCTACAATGAGCAGTTCTTC. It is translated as CASTPGGPYNEQFF.

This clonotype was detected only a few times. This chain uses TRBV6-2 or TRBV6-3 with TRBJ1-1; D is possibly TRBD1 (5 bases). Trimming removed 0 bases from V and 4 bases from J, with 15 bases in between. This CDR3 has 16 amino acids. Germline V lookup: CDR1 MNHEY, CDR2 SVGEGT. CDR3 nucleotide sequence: TGTGCCAGCAGTTACTCGACGGGGGGGGGTGGCACTGAAGCTTTCTTT. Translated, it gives CASSYSTGGGGTEAFF.

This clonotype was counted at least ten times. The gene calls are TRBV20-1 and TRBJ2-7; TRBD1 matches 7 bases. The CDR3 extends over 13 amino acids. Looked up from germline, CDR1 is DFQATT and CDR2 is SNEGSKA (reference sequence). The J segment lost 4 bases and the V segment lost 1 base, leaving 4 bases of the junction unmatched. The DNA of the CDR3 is TGCAGTGCTAGAGCCCTACAGGGGTACGAGCAGTACTTC. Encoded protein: CSARALQGYEQYF.

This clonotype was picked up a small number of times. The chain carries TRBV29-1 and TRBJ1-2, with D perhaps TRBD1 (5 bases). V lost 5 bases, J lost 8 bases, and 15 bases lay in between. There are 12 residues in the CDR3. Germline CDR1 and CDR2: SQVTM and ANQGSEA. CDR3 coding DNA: TGCAGCGTTCCTGACAGAGACGGGGGCTACACCTTC. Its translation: CSVPDRDGGYTF.